Listed below are T cell receptor beta chains from one sample, sequenced in a study of OX40 agonist ivuxolimab in advanced cancers. Measured with immunoSEQ multiplex PCR; TCRdb has only the in-frame clones, and not every one. This table has roughly 97,000 clones, about 90% appearing once. The sample here was CD4+ or CD8+ T cells sorted from blood, taken in a trial of the OX40 agonist ivuxolimab. The receptors derive from an adult with an advanced solid tumor such as melanoma, head and neck, liver or kidney cancer. CDR3s include the opening cysteine and the closing phenylalanine or tryptophan. Fields, in order: clone size, V gene, D gene, J gene, CDR3 DNA, CDR3 protein. A D gene is named only where the DNA matches it firmly. Not every row has a clone size; where given, it reads once, few, many or a size class.

>.|TRBV7-2|.|TRBJ2-7
TGTGCCAGCAGCTTTGGGCGGGCCGCCTACGAGCAGTACTTC
CASSFGRAAYEQYF
>.|TRBV11-2|.|TRBJ1-2
TGTGCCAGCAGCTTAGAGGCCACCAGCTATGGCTACACCTTC
CASSLEATSYGYTF
>.|TRBV30|.|TRBJ2-3
TGTGCCTGGAGCGGATCCACAGATACGCAGTATTTT
CAWSGSTDTQYF
>.|TRBV7-9|TRBD1|TRBJ1-1
TGTGCCAGCAGCTTAACAGGGGGCTCGACCACTGAAGCTTTCTTT
CASSLTGGSTTEAFF
>.|TRBV7-9|TRBD1|TRBJ2-5
TGTGCCAGCAGCAACTTCGGGACAGGGATTTCCCAAGAGACCCAGTACTTC
CASSNFGTGISQETQYF
>.|TRBV27|TRBD1|TRBJ1-5
TGTGCCAGCAGGGGAGCTGGGACAGCGAATCAGCCCCAGCATTTT
CASRGAGTANQPQHF
>.|TRBV27|.|TRBJ1-4
TGTGCCAGCAGTTATGTGGGTGAAAAACTGTTTTTT
CASSYVGEKLFF
>.|TRBV25-1|.|TRBJ2-7
TGTGCCAGCAGTGGTTCAGGACTAATATTC
CASSGSGLIF
>.|TRBV12-5|TRBD2|TRBJ2-3
TGTGCTAGTGGTTTGGGTACTAGCGGGGGATCAGATACGCAGTATTTT
CASGLGTSGGSDTQYF
>.|TRBV19|.|TRBJ1-5
TGTGCCAGTATGGGGAAAAACAGGGAGGGGAGGGTTGATCAGCCCCAGCATTTT
CASMGKNREGRVDQPQHF
>.|TRBV7-2|.|TRBJ2-1
TGTGCCAGCAGCTTAGATTCGGACAGCTCCTACAATGAGCAGTTCTTC
CASSLDSDSSYNEQFF
>.|TRBV7-2|TRBD1|TRBJ1-3
TGTGCCAGCAGCTTTGGGACAGGGTCTGGAAACACCATATATTTT
CASSFGTGSGNTIYF
>.|TRBV4-3|TRBD1|TRBJ2-1
TGCGCCAGCAGCCACCGCCCAGGGGGCCATGAGCAGTTCTTC
CASSHRPGGHEQFF
>.|TRBV4-3|.|TRBJ2-2
TGCGCCAGCAGCCAAGAAGTCAGCCTAACAGGGTTCACCGGGGAGCTGTTTTTT
CASSQEVSLTGFTGELFF
>.|TRBV28|TRBD1|TRBJ1-2
TGTGCCAGCAGTTCGACAGGGATATATGGCTACACCTTC
CASSSTGIYGYTF
>.|TRBV11-2|.|TRBJ1-3
TGTGCCAGCAGATCGGTGAGGGGCTCGGGAAACACCATATATTTT
CASRSVRGSGNTIYF
>.|TRBV28|.|TRBJ2-1
TGTGCCAGCGCCACCCCAGGGGAGCCCTACAATGAGCAGTTCTTC
CASATPGEPYNEQFF
>.|TRBV6-5|.|TRBJ1-5
TGTGCCAGCAGTTTCTCCGGGTGGGATAGCAATCAGCCCCAGCATTTT
CASSFSGWDSNQPQHF
>.|TRBV2|.|TRBJ2-6
TGTGCCAGCAGTGAGGGAGGACGTAGATCTGGGGCCAACGTCCTGACTTTC
CASSEGGRRSGANVLTF
>.|TRBV19|.|TRBJ1-1
TGTGCCAGCCATCCGGAGGGAATCACTGAAGCTTTCTTT
CASHPEGITEAFF
>.|TRBV6-6|.|TRBJ2-7
TGTGCCAGCACCTCCCTTTGGACTTCTGACGAGCAGTACTTC
CASTSLWTSDEQYF
>.|TRBV7-3|.|TRBJ1-2
TGTGCCAGCAGCTCCCGGGACGGGACCTATGGCTACACCTTC
CASSSRDGTYGYTF
>.|TRBV18|.|TRBJ1-2
TGTGCCAGCTCATCGACTGGGACTAACTATGGCTACACCTTC
CASSSTGTNYGYTF
>once|TRBV30|.|TRBJ2-1
TGTGCCTGGGATCACTCTAGGGGGAGTGAGCAGTTCTTC
CAWDHSRGSEQFF
>once|TRBV7-9|.|TRBJ2-3
TGTGCCAGCAGCTTACGACAACCCACAGATACGCAGTATTTT
CASSLRQPTDTQYF
>.|TRBV9|.|TRBJ1-3
TGTGCCAGCAGCGTAGATTCAGGGAGCTCTGGAAACACCATATATTTT
CASSVDSGSSGNTIYF
>.|TRBV30|TRBD1|TRBJ1-6
TGTGCATCGACCGGGACAGTTGGTTCACCCCTCCACTTT
CASTGTVGSPLHF
>once|TRBV7-2|TRBD1|TRBJ2-7
TGTGCCAGCAGCTTAAAGACAGGGTTAAACGAGCAGTACTTC
CASSLKTGLNEQYF
>.|TRBV19|.|TRBJ2-2
TGTGCCAGTAGTATTTCCACAACGAACACCGGGGAGCTGTTTTTT
CASSISTTNTGELFF
>.|TRBV27|TRBD1|TRBJ2-3
TGTGCCAGCAACTCTGACAGGGCGATGACAGATACGCAGTATTTT
CASNSDRAMTDTQYF
>.|TRBV7-7|.|TRBJ2-2
TGTGCCAGCAGCCCTTCCGGGACATACACCGGGGAGCTGTTTTTT
CASSPSGTYTGELFF
>once|TRBV7-3|.|TRBJ2-5
TGTGCCAGCAGCTTAAATCCGGCAGGGGCAGAGACCCAGTACTTC
CASSLNPAGAETQYF
>once|TRBV6-6|.|TRBJ1-1
TGTGCCAGCAGTTACAGGGGTAACACTGAAGCTTTCTTT
CASSYRGNTEAFF
>.|TRBV7-9|.|TRBJ2-7
TGTGCCAGCAGCTCGGGTCGTTACGAGCAGTACTTC
CASSSGRYEQYF
>.|TRBV7-5|.|TRBJ1-1
TGTGCCAGCAGCCGAGACAAACACACTGAAGCTTTCTTT
CASSRDKHTEAFF
>.|TRBV7-9|.|TRBJ2-5
TGTGCCAGCAGCTTTGGACAGATCCAAGAGACCCAGTACTTC
CASSFGQIQETQYF
>few|TRBV2|TRBD2|TRBJ2-5
TGTGCCAGCAGGAAGGGGCTAGCGGGGGATGGAGAGACCCAGTACTTC
CASRKGLAGDGETQYF
>once|TRBV6-6|.|TRBJ1-4
TGTGCCAGCAGTTGGCCGGGGGGGTGGACTAATGAAAAACTGTTTTTT
CASSWPGGWTNEKLFF
>.|TRBV28|.|TRBJ2-7
TGTGCCAGCAGGGGCGGTTCCGAGCAGTACTTC
CASRGGSEQYF
>.|TRBV20-1|.|TRBJ2-5
TGCAGTGCTAGGAACGGGGAGACCCAGTACTTC
CSARNGETQYF
>.|TRBV27|.|TRBJ2-7
TGTGCCAGCAGCGACGGACAGAGCTACGAGCAGTACTTC
CASSDGQSYEQYF
>.|TRBV30|.|TRBJ1-4
TGTGCCTGGAGTGGACAGGTGTCCGAAAAACTGTTTTTT
CAWSGQVSEKLFF
>.|TRBV7-2|.|TRBJ2-6
TGTGCCAGCAGCTACACCGGCTCTGGGGCCAACGTCCTGACTTTC
CASSYTGSGANVLTF
>.|TRBV7-2|TRBD2|TRBJ2-1
TGTGCCAGCAGCGCCACTAGCGGGGGGGCCCGTGAGCAGTTCTTC
CASSATSGGAREQFF
>.|TRBV19|TRBD2|TRBJ2-1
TGTGCCTCCTCGACTAGCGGGGGGGCAAATGAGCAGTTCTTC
CASSTSGGANEQFF
>.|TRBV5-1|TRBD1|TRBJ1-1
TGCGCCAGCAGCTTTACAGGGGGAGAGGTCACTGAAGCTTTCTTT
CASSFTGGEVTEAFF
>.|TRBV18|TRBD1|TRBJ2-7
TGTGCCAGCTCACCAGGGACAGAGGAGCAGTACTTC
CASSPGTEEQYF
>.|TRBV6-5|.|TRBJ1-1
TGTGCCAGCAGTTACTCTGAAGCTTTCTTT
CASSYSEAFF
>.|TRBV10-3|.|TRBJ1-1
TGTGCCATCAGTGAACCCCGCGGTGGGGTCGGGATGAACACTGAAGCTTTCTTT
CAISEPRGGVGMNTEAFF
>.|TRBV28|.|TRBJ1-2
TGTGCCAGCAGAGGAGAGCTCTATGGCTACACCTTC
CASRGELYGYTF
>once|TRBV14|.|TRBJ2-3
TGTGCCAGCAGACCAGCGACAGGTAGTACAGATACGCAGTATTTT
CASRPATGSTDTQYF
>.|TRBV30|.|TRBJ1-2
TGTGCCTGGAGTGTAGCAGAAAGCTATGGCTACACCTTC
CAWSVAESYGYTF